Here is one T cell receptor (beta chain) with its context. The source of the sample is a study of control samples from healthy donors and cancer patients. The method was immunoSEQ multiplex PCR; TCRdb's version includes in-frame clones alone and lacks a portion of them. The sample consists of 15,000 to 20,000 clones, more than 70% of them appearing once. This CDR3 comprises 15 residues. Trimming took 0 bases from V and 1 from J, leaving 7 bases between them. Germline V gene lookup returns CDR1 SGHRS and CDR2 YFSETQ. Specimen: PBMCs. The gene calls are TRBV5-1 and TRBJ2-2; D may be TRBD1 (5 bases). This TCR derives from a woman between 65 and 79 years old with colorectal cancer. The CDR3 sequence: CASSLETENTGELFF. The CDR3 nucleotides read TGCGCCAGCAGCTTGGAGACAGAGAACACCGGGGAGCTGTTTTTT.